This is a list of T cell receptor beta chains from one sample in a study of control samples from healthy donors and cancer patients. Assay used: immunoSEQ multiplex PCR; TCRdb lists only in-frame clones, some missing. The table includes 150,000 to 160,000 clones, over 90% detected once. The sample was blood. Receptors were obtained from a man in his fifties or sixties in good health. Each CDR3 is given with its conserved first and last residue. Fields, in order: D gene, J gene, clone size, V gene, CDR3 DNA, CDR3 protein. D genes are given only for firm matches. Clone size appears in some rows only: once, few, many, or a class for an expanded clone.

d_call: .
j_call: TRBJ2-3
clone_size: .
v_call: TRBV19
cdr3_nt: TGTGCCAGTACCCCCACAGCCACTAGCACAGATACGCAGTATTTT
cdr3_aa: CASTPTATSTDTQYF

d_call: .
j_call: TRBJ1-1
clone_size: .
v_call: TRBV14
cdr3_nt: TGTGCCAGCAGCCAGCTGGGGGGGAACACTGAAGCTTTCTTT
cdr3_aa: CASSQLGGNTEAFF

d_call: TRBD1
j_call: TRBJ2-3
clone_size: .
v_call: TRBV2
cdr3_nt: TGTGCCAGCAGCTCCGGGACAGCCAACACAGATACGCAGTATTTT
cdr3_aa: CASSSGTANTDTQYF

d_call: .
j_call: TRBJ1-5
clone_size: .
v_call: TRBV28
cdr3_nt: TGTGCCAGCAGTTGGGGGGATAGCAATCAGCCCCAGCATTTT
cdr3_aa: CASSWGDSNQPQHF

d_call: .
j_call: TRBJ2-5
clone_size: .
v_call: TRBV7-9
cdr3_nt: TGTGCCAGCAGACATTCCGCAGGGCAAGAGACCCAGTACTTC
cdr3_aa: CASRHSAGQETQYF

d_call: .
j_call: TRBJ2-6
clone_size: .
v_call: TRBV5-1
cdr3_nt: TGCGCCAGCAGCTTGGATGGTGCTGGGGCCAACGTCCTGACTTTC
cdr3_aa: CASSLDGAGANVLTF

d_call: .
j_call: TRBJ2-3
clone_size: .
v_call: TRBV11-2
cdr3_nt: TGTGCCAGCAGCTCTCGGACAGGCACAGATACGCAGTATTTT
cdr3_aa: CASSSRTGTDTQYF

d_call: .
j_call: TRBJ1-6
clone_size: .
v_call: TRBV25-1
cdr3_nt: TGTGCCAGCAGTGAATCCGGCAATTCACCCCTCCACTTT
cdr3_aa: CASSESGNSPLHF

d_call: .
j_call: TRBJ1-2
clone_size: .
v_call: TRBV11-2
cdr3_nt: TGTGCCTCGCAGGGCAGGGAGTATCGGCGGGACTATGGCTACACCTTC
cdr3_aa: CASQGREYRRDYGYTF

d_call: .
j_call: TRBJ2-2
clone_size: .
v_call: TRBV9
cdr3_nt: TGTGCCAGCAGCCCCGGGCTAGCCCCCGGGGAGCTGTTTTTT
cdr3_aa: CASSPGLAPGELFF

d_call: .
j_call: TRBJ1-5
clone_size: .
v_call: TRBV2
cdr3_nt: TGTGCCAGCAGTCTTGGGGGAGTCGGTCAGCCCCAGCATTTT
cdr3_aa: CASSLGGVGQPQHF

d_call: .
j_call: TRBJ2-4
clone_size: .
v_call: TRBV2
cdr3_nt: TGTGCCAGCGGAGGGGCGCGGGCGGCCAAAAACATTCAGTACTTC
cdr3_aa: CASGGARAAKNIQYF

d_call: .
j_call: TRBJ2-3
clone_size: .
v_call: TRBV5-4
cdr3_nt: TGTGCCAGCAGCTCCAGGGACACAGATACGCAGTATTTT
cdr3_aa: CASSSRDTDTQYF

d_call: .
j_call: TRBJ2-1
clone_size: .
v_call: TRBV4-1
cdr3_nt: TGCGCCAGCAGCCAAGTCACCAATCCTAGCTCCTACAATGAGCAGTTCTTC
cdr3_aa: CASSQVTNPSSYNEQFF

d_call: .
j_call: TRBJ1-2
clone_size: .
v_call: TRBV6-6
cdr3_nt: TGTGCCAGCACTTCCTGGGAGGGCCGCAACTATGGCTACACCTTC
cdr3_aa: CASTSWEGRNYGYTF

d_call: TRBD1
j_call: TRBJ2-7
clone_size: .
v_call: TRBV6-5
cdr3_nt: TGTGCCAGCAGTCAACAGGGGGACGAGCAGTACTTC
cdr3_aa: CASSQQGDEQYF

d_call: TRBD1
j_call: TRBJ2-5
clone_size: .
v_call: TRBV24-1
cdr3_nt: TGTGCCACCAGTGACCCACAGGGGCATGGCGCGGTAAAAGAGACCCAGTACTTC
cdr3_aa: CATSDPQGHGAVKETQYF

d_call: .
j_call: TRBJ2-4
clone_size: .
v_call: TRBV6-2/TRBV6-3
cdr3_nt: TGTGCCAGCAGTCTCGAGCGGGCCGGCAAAAACATTCAGTACTTC
cdr3_aa: CASSLERAGKNIQYF

d_call: TRBD2
j_call: TRBJ2-1
clone_size: few
v_call: TRBV5-1
cdr3_nt: TGCGCCAGCACATTAGCGGGAGCATCTTACAATGAGCAGTTCTTC
cdr3_aa: CASTLAGASYNEQFF

d_call: TRBD1
j_call: TRBJ2-7
clone_size: .
v_call: TRBV29-1
cdr3_nt: TGCAGCGCGGTGAGGCGGGACAGGGGGTACGAGCAGTACTTC
cdr3_aa: CSAVRRDRGYEQYF

d_call: TRBD2
j_call: TRBJ2-2
clone_size: .
v_call: TRBV29-1
cdr3_nt: TGCAGCGCCGGACTAGCGGGCGCCGGGGAGCTGTTTTTT
cdr3_aa: CSAGLAGAGELFF

d_call: .
j_call: TRBJ2-1
clone_size: .
v_call: TRBV7-9
cdr3_nt: TGTGCCAGCAGTCTAATCACCGGAGGGCCCAATGAGCAGTTCTTC
cdr3_aa: CASSLITGGPNEQFF

d_call: .
j_call: TRBJ2-3
clone_size: few
v_call: TRBV6-5
cdr3_nt: TGTGCCAGCAGTCTCAGGGTGCTAGGCACAGATACGCAGTATTTT
cdr3_aa: CASSLRVLGTDTQYF

d_call: .
j_call: TRBJ2-5
clone_size: .
v_call: TRBV19
cdr3_nt: TGTGCCAGTAGTATCTCTGGGGGGCCCGAGACCCAGTACTTC
cdr3_aa: CASSISGGPETQYF

d_call: .
j_call: TRBJ2-1
clone_size: .
v_call: TRBV6-2/TRBV6-3
cdr3_nt: TGTGCCAGCAGTTACAGGGGAGTTAGGTACAATGAGCAGTTCTTC
cdr3_aa: CASSYRGVRYNEQFF

d_call: .
j_call: TRBJ1-5
clone_size: .
v_call: TRBV5-1
cdr3_nt: TGCGCCAGCAGTCCCGACCAAGATCAGCCCCAGCATTTT
cdr3_aa: CASSPDQDQPQHF

d_call: .
j_call: TRBJ2-1
clone_size: .
v_call: TRBV24-1
cdr3_nt: TGTGCCACCAGTGACCTAGGATCCCCCAATTTAGATGAGCAGTTCTTC
cdr3_aa: CATSDLGSPNLDEQFF

d_call: .
j_call: TRBJ1-4
clone_size: once
v_call: TRBV5-4
cdr3_nt: TGTGCCAGCAGCTCATCCCCGGGGGCCGGTGAAAAACTGTTTTTT
cdr3_aa: CASSSSPGAGEKLFF

d_call: TRBD1
j_call: TRBJ1-4
clone_size: .
v_call: TRBV4-1
cdr3_nt: TGCGCCAGCAGCCAAGAAGGAGGGCAGGGGGCGCGGAATGAAAAACTGTTTTTT
cdr3_aa: CASSQEGGQGARNEKLFF

d_call: .
j_call: TRBJ1-1
clone_size: .
v_call: TRBV11-3
cdr3_nt: TGTGCCAGCAGCCCGTCGGGGGAGGGCACTGAAGCTTTCTTT
cdr3_aa: CASSPSGEGTEAFF

d_call: .
j_call: TRBJ1-4
clone_size: .
v_call: TRBV15
cdr3_nt: TGTGCCACCAGCATAGACACCAATGAAAAACTGTTTTTT
cdr3_aa: CATSIDTNEKLFF

d_call: TRBD1
j_call: TRBJ2-7
clone_size: .
v_call: TRBV27
cdr3_nt: TGTGCCAGCAGTTTAAAGGCCGCAGGGGGAAACGAGCAGTACTTC
cdr3_aa: CASSLKAAGGNEQYF

d_call: .
j_call: TRBJ2-4
clone_size: .
v_call: TRBV18
cdr3_nt: TGTGCCAGCACTCCGGGACTGGATAACATTCAGTACTTC
cdr3_aa: CASTPGLDNIQYF

d_call: .
j_call: TRBJ2-3
clone_size: .
v_call: TRBV15
cdr3_nt: TGTGCCACCAGCAAGAAGGACAATCCAGATACGCAGTATTTT
cdr3_aa: CATSKKDNPDTQYF

d_call: TRBD2
j_call: TRBJ2-1
clone_size: .
v_call: TRBV28
cdr3_nt: TGTGCCAGCAGTGGGACTAGCGGGAGGACTACCTACAATGAGCAGTTCTTC
cdr3_aa: CASSGTSGRTTYNEQFF

d_call: .
j_call: TRBJ1-5
clone_size: once
v_call: TRBV21-1
cdr3_nt: TGTGCCAGCCTCTGCAGATTCCACTATAGCAATCAGCCCCAGCATTTT
cdr3_aa: CASLCRFHYSNQPQHF

d_call: TRBD2
j_call: TRBJ2-5
clone_size: .
v_call: TRBV3-1/TRBV3-2
cdr3_nt: TGTGCCAGCAGTTTCTTAGCGGGAGAGACCCAGTACTTC
cdr3_aa: CASSFLAGETQYF

d_call: .
j_call: TRBJ1-5
clone_size: .
v_call: TRBV27
cdr3_nt: TGTGCCAGCAGCCCCCTTCGGGCGCCCTGGGGTCAGCCCCAGCATTTT
cdr3_aa: CASSPLRAPWGQPQHF

d_call: TRBD2
j_call: TRBJ2-2
clone_size: .
v_call: TRBV24-1
cdr3_nt: TGTGCCACCGACGCCGGCTCTAGCGGGAGAGGAGGCACCGGGGAGCTGTTTTTT
cdr3_aa: CATDAGSSGRGGTGELFF

d_call: TRBD1
j_call: TRBJ1-4
clone_size: .
v_call: TRBV7-9
cdr3_nt: TGTGCCAGCAGCCGCTACGGACAGGGTGGAGATGAAAAACTGTTTTTT
cdr3_aa: CASSRYGQGGDEKLFF

d_call: TRBD1
j_call: TRBJ2-3
clone_size: .
v_call: TRBV7-9
cdr3_nt: TGTGCCAGCAGTCGCAGGGGGCGGGCAGATACGCAGTATTTT
cdr3_aa: CASSRRGRADTQYF

d_call: .
j_call: TRBJ2-3
clone_size: .
v_call: TRBV27
cdr3_nt: TGTGCCAGCAGTTCTGGAGAGTGGAGAGATACGCAGTATTTT
cdr3_aa: CASSSGEWRDTQYF

d_call: TRBD1
j_call: TRBJ1-6
clone_size: .
v_call: TRBV7-3
cdr3_nt: TGTGCCAGCAGCTTAACGCCGGGACAGGACTCACCCCTCCACTTT
cdr3_aa: CASSLTPGQDSPLHF

d_call: .
j_call: TRBJ1-2
clone_size: once
v_call: TRBV14
cdr3_nt: TGTGCCAGCAGCACGACCCGGGACATGGGGTATGGCTACACCTTC
cdr3_aa: CASSTTRDMGYGYTF

d_call: .
j_call: TRBJ2-5
clone_size: .
v_call: TRBV10-3
cdr3_nt: TGTGCCATCAGTGACAGGGGCCTTGGGGAGACCCAGTACTTC
cdr3_aa: CAISDRGLGETQYF

d_call: .
j_call: TRBJ2-2
clone_size: .
v_call: TRBV28
cdr3_nt: TGTGCCAGCAGTCTCCTGTATAACACCGGGGAGCTGTTTTTT
cdr3_aa: CASSLLYNTGELFF